This T cell receptor beta chain was documented in a study of T cells in women clearing cervical HPV infection. Study observations and caveats: Associations may precede or follow infection; HPV-specific or memory T cells were not isolated.

On this clone: What it binds is not known. The read terminates 3 residues ahead of where the CDR3 ends, so the germline J gene completes it.

TCRdb keeps only in-frame clones here, not all; method: immunoSEQ multiplex PCR. Its table records about 16,000 clones. Germline V CDR1 and CDR2: LNHDA, SQIVND (reference sequence). Losses at the gene ends were 6 bases for V and 4 bases for J; bases not matched to a gene: 6. The CDR3 sequence is 14 residues long. Material: blood buffy coat. This sequence originates from a woman between 18 and 70 years old with a cervical HPV16 infection that either progressed to CIN3+ or cleared (not recorded which). The chain carries TRBV19 and TRBJ1-5; 7 positions match TRBD1. CDR3 DNA (partial): TGTGCCAGTAGCCCGGGACAGAAAAATCAGCCC. It is translated as CASSPGQKNQP. The CDR3 as a whole reads CASSPGQKNQPQHF.